This entry concerns a single T cell receptor beta chain. What antigen it recognizes has not been identified. There are no base qualities to consult, and no much larger clone falls within one base. TCRbeta CDR3 regions were amplified from genomic DNA by means of the immunoSEQ Assay, a bias-controlled multiplex PCR. The published analysis was carried out like this. Nucleated cell counts per sample were estimated from amplification of reference gene primers within the assay. To quantify the absolute abundance of each unique TCRbeta CDR3 rearrangement, sequence reads were collapsed and filtered. For each sample, productive Simpson clonality was calculated by taking the square root of Simpson's diversity index across productive rearrangements. TCRdb stores this immuneACCESS table with in-frame sequences only. Part of the clones is absent; in the studies checked, under half of the shortfall reflects unresolved V genes, and no reason is known for the rest. V, J and clone size derive from that table, while D and trimming were established from the DNA sequence. In all, the sample holds approximately 200,000 clones, and 85% to 90% of those were seen once. Roughly 6.4% of the sample comes from the top ten.

This sample is drawn from a study of blood T cell repertoires in COVID-19 (dated by TCRdb to 2019 to 2021). About the investigation overall: Collaborator samples came from the United States, Italy and Spain and covered acute and convalescent phases of COVID-19. Samples were obtained from the ongoing ImmuneRACE study (first 160 participants) and from over 1,000 subjects provided by 6 global collaborators. The prospective study material was composed of cDNA or gDNA derived from T cells, B-cell-depleted T cells, or PBMCs. The repertoires were released in a freely available public database intended as a resource for research on the immune response to SARS-CoV-2. The dataset comprised deeply sampled blood TCRbeta repertoires from subjects exposed to, actively infected with, or recovered from COVID-19. Sample metadata almost always included a de-identified subject ID, COVID-19 status, age in years and sex. Where available, HLA class I and class II types were obtained from metadata supplied by the sample provider rather than from assay-based typing.

Study-wide findings and limitations: The amount of clinical and demographic metadata varied by source and participant and was provided uncurated.

Samples from volunteer blood donors who had recovered from COVID-19 were contributed by a second Seattle source. Each collaborating institution followed its own protocols to collect whole blood in K2EDTA tubes. For TCRbeta analysis, collaborators shipped samples in one of three forms: frozen whole blood, isolated PBMCs, or DNA extracted from either of those sample types. CDR1 is given as WNHNN and CDR2 as SYGVQD, both from the germline V gene (reference sequence). V is pared back by 2 bases and J by 1 base, with 8 bases lying between the germline termini. The CDR3 covers 14 residues, taking in both the cysteine and the phenylalanine. Of the read, only the CDR3 DNA is kept; its 42 bases are in frame from base 1.

Material: peripheral blood. This sequence uses TRBV10-1 and TRBJ1-1, with TRBD1 perhaps the D gene, on 6 matching bases. The receptor was isolated from a man aged 55 to 69 who had recovered from COVID-19. The DNA sequence reads TGCGCCAGCAGTGAGGGCAGGGGGAACACTGAAGCTTTCTTT. This yields the protein CASSEGRGNTEAFF.